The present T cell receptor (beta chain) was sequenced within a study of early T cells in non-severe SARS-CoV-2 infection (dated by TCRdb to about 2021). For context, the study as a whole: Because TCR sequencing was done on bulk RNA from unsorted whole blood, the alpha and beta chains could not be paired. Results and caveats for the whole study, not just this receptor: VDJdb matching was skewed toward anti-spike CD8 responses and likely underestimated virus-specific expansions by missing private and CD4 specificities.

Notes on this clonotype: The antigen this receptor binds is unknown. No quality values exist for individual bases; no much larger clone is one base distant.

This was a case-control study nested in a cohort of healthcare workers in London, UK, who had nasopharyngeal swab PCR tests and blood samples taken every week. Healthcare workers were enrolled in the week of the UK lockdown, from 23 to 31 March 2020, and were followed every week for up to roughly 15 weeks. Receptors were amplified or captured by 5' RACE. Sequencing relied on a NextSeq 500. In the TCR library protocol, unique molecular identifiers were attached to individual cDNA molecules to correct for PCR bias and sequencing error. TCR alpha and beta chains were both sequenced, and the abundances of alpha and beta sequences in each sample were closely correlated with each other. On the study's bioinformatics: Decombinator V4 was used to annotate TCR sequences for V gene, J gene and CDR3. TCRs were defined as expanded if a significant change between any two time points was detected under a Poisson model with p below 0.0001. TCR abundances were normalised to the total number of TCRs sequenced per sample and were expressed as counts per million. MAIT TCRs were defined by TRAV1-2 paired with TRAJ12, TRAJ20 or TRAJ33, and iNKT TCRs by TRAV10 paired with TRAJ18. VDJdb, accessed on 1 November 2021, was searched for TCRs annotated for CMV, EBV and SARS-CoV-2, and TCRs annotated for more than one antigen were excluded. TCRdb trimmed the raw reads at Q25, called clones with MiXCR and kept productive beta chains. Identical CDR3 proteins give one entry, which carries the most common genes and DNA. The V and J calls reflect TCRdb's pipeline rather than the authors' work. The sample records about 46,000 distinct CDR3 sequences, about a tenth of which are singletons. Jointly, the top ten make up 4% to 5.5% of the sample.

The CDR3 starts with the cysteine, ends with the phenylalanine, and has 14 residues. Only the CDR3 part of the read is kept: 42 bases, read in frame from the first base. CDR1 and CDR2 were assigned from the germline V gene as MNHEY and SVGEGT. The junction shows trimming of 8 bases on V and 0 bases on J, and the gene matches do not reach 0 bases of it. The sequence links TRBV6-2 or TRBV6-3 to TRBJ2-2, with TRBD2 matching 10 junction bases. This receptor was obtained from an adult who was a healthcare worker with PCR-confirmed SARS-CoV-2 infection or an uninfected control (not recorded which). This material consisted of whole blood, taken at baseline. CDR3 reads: CASLAGANTGELFF. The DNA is TGTGCCAGCCTAGCGGGGGCGAACACCGGGGAGCTGTTTTTT.